The sample holds one count of the clone carrying this T cell receptor beta chain. These data belong to a study of T cell responses to AZD1222 COVID-19 vaccine. The table came from immunoSEQ multiplex PCR; TCRdb's copy has only in-frame clones and leaves some out. This table has 30,000 to 40,000 clones, 88% appearing once. The sequences come from peripheral blood, collected 28 days after the second AZD1222 dose. This sequence originates from an adult who received the AZD1222 COVID-19 vaccine.

Here the CDR3 reads CASSYQQGSHEQYF. The CDR3 DNA sequence: TGTGCCAGCAGTTACCAACAGGGTTCCCACGAGCAGTACTTC. This chain links TRBV27 with TRBJ2-7; D may be TRBD1 (6 bases). CDR3 size: 14 residues. V was cut by 4 bases and J by 5 bases, with 15 bases left in between. Germline values: CDR1 MNHEY, CDR2 SMNVEV (reference sequence).